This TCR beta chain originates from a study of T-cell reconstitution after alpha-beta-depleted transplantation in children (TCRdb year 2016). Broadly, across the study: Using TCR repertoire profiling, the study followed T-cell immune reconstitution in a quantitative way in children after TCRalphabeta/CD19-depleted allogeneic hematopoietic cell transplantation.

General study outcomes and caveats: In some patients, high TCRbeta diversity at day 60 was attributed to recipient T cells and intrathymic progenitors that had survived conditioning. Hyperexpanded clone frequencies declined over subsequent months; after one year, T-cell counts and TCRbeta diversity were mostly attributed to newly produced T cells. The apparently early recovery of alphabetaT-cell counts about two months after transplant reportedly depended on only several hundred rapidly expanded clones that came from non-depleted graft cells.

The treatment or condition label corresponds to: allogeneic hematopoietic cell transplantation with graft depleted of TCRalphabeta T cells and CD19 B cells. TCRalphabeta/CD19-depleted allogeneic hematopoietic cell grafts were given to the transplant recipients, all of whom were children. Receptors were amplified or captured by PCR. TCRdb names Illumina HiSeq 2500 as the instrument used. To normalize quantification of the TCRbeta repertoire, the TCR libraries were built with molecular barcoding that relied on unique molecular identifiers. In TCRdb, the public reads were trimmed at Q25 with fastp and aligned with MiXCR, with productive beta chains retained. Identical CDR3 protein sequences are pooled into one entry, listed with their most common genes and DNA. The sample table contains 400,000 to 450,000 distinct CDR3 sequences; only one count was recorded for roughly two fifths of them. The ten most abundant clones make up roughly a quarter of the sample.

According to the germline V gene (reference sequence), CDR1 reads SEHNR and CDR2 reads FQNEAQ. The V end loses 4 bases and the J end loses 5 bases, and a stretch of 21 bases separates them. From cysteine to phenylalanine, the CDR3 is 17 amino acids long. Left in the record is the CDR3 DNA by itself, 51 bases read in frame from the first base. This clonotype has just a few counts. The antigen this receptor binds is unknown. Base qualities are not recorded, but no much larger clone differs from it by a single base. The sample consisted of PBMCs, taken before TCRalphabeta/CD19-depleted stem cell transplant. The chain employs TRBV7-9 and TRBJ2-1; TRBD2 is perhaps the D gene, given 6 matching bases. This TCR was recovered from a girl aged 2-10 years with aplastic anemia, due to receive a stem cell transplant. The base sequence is TGTGCCAGCAGCTCGTGGAGGGAGCTTTTAGGGGACAATGAGCAGTTCTTC. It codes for CASSSWRELLGDNEQFF. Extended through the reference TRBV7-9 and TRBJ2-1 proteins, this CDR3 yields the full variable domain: DTGVSQNPRHKITKRGQNVTFRCDPISEHNRLYWYRQTLGQGPEFLTYFQNEAQLEKSRLLSDRFSAERPKGSFSTLEIQRTEQGDSAMYLCASSSWRELLGDNEQFFGPGTRLTVL.